These 13 T cell receptor beta chains originate from one sample sequenced in a study of lymphopenia after photon versus proton radiotherapy. Assay used: immunoSEQ multiplex PCR; TCRdb lists only in-frame clones, some missing. The table shows about 39,000 clones, with roughly nine tenths occurring only once. Sequenced here: peripheral blood, sampled from a patient treated with photon-based radiotherapy. These receptors were obtained from a man aged 55-75 years with cholangiocarcinoma.

The genes are TRBV7-6 and TRBJ2-7, with 8 positions matching TRBD1. V shed 4 bases and J 6 bases; nucleotides not matched to a gene: 2. This CDR3 is 12 amino acids long. Per germline, CDR1 SGHVS and CDR2 FNYEAQ. CDR3 loop: CASSSQGAEQYF. The CDR3 DNA is TGTGCCAGCAGCTCCCAGGGGGCCGAGCAGTACTTC.

This chain uses TRBV14 with TRBJ1-2; 7 bases align to TRBD1. In germline, CDR1 is SGHDN, CDR2 FVKESK. V shed 6 bases, J shed 7 bases, and the junction held 8 bases outside the gene matches. This CDR3 is 13 amino acids long. DNA for the CDR3: TGTGCCAGCAGAAGTGACAGGGCTGGTGGCTACACCTTC. Its translation: CASRSDRAGGYTF.

The V and J genes are TRBV27 and TRBJ1-1, with a tentative D call TRBD1 (6 bases). The CDR3 runs to 15 residues. V was trimmed by 5 bases and J by 0 bases, leaving 13 bases between them. Germline values: CDR1 MNHEY, CDR2 SMNVEV (reference sequence). Here the CDR3 reads CASSENREMNTEAFF. CDR3 DNA: TGTGCCAGCAGTGAAAACAGGGAAATGAACACTGAAGCTTTCTTT.

The V gene is TRBV2, the J gene TRBJ2-1; D might be TRBD2 (6 bases). The CDR3 has 14 amino acids. The V and J ends lost 4 bases and 15 bases respectively, with 22 bases between them. Germline V gives CDR1 SNHLY, CDR2 FYNNEI. The CDR3 sequence: CASSVARTTYPGFF. CDR3 DNA sequence: TGTGCCAGCAGTGTAGCCCGGACTACCTACCCTGGGTTCTTC.

The chain recombines TRBV7-9 with TRBJ1-2; TRBD1 matches at 8 bases. The CDR3 covers 16 residues. The V segment lost 5 bases and the J segment 5 bases; nucleotides outside the gene matches: 13. Germline V gene lookup returns CDR1 SEHNR and CDR2 FQNEAQ (reference sequence). The DNA for the CDR3 is TGTGCCAGCAGCCCCGGAGTAGGGGACAGGAGTTATGGCTACACCTTC. This codes for CASSPGVGDRSYGYTF.

The chain is built from TRBV10-1 and TRBJ1-1, with a possible D match to TRBD1 (5 bases). The V and J ends lost 5 bases and 0 bases respectively, with 7 bases between them. The germline V gene has CDR1 WNHNN and CDR2 SYGVQD (reference sequence). The CDR3 runs 13 residues. CDR3 sequence reads: CASSLTVNTEAFF. The CDR3 DNA reads TGCGCCAGCAGTTTGACAGTGAACACTGAAGCTTTCTTT.

The genes are TRBV5-1 and TRBJ2-5; D might be TRBD1 (5 bases). The CDR3 sequence is 13 residues long. The germline CDR1 and CDR2 sequences are SGHRS and YFSETQ. V was shortened by 0 bases and J by 3 bases, with 6 bases between the two germline ends. The CDR3: CASSLVGEETQYF. The CDR3 region has the DNA TGCGCCAGCAGCTTGGTAGGGGAAGAGACCCAGTACTTC. The whole variable domain, remainder taken from reference TRBV5-1 and TRBJ2-5, is KAGVTQTPRYLIKTRGQQVTLSCSPISGHRSVSWYQQTPGQGLQFLFEYFSETQRNKGNFPGRFSGRQFSNSRSEMNVSTLELGDSALYLCASSLVGEETQYFGPGTRLLVL.

The CDR3 nucleotides read TGTGCCAGCAGATCCTCCGGACCACGTGAAGGCTACACCTTC. The encoded protein is CASRSSGPREGYTF. V is TRBV27 and J is TRBJ1-2; D is uncertain. Germline CDR1 MNHEY, CDR2 SMNVEV (reference sequence). V lost 6 bases and J lost 8, with 19 bases in between. This CDR3 region has 14 residues.

The CDR3 DNA sequence: TGTGCCAGCAGTTTTTTTCAACGGGCCACACGGGGCACTGAAGCTTTCTTT. Protein product: CASSFFQRATRGTEAFF. V gene TRBV28 combines with J gene TRBJ1-1, with no clear D. V lost 3 bases and J 4 bases, leaving 21 bases between the germline ends. The CDR3 contains 17 residues. Germline values: CDR1 MDHEN, CDR2 SYDVKM.

In nucleotides, the CDR3 is TGCAGTGCTAGGACGGACAATGAGCAGTTCTTC. Its translation: CSARTDNEQFF. This sequence joins TRBV20-1 and TRBJ2-1, with D hard to call. The CDR3 has 11 residues. Germline V gene lookup returns CDR1 DFQATT and CDR2 SNEGSKA (reference sequence). V was cut by 3 bases and J by 5 bases, with 5 bases left in between.

The CDR3 nucleotides are TGTGCCAGCAGCTTAGAGGGGGCCGGGTCACCCCTCCACTTT. Translation gives CASSLEGAGSPLHF. V and J are TRBV7-8 and TRBJ1-6; 7 positions match TRBD1. After removal of 1 base from V and 10 bases from J, the junction contained 4 bases not matched to a gene. Germline V CDR1 and CDR2: SGHVS, FQNEAQ. This CDR3 comprises 14 residues. The full variable domain, in which reference TRBV7-8 and TRBJ1-6 provide the parts outside the CDR3, is GAGVSQSPRYKVAKRGQDVALRCDPISGHVSLFWYQQALGQGPEFLTYFQNEAQLDKSGLPSDRFFAERPEGSVSTLKIQRTQQEDSAVYLCASSLEGAGSPLHFGNGTRLTVT.

The rearrangement joins TRBV7-3 to TRBJ2-3; D gene uncertain. The V gene's germline CDR1 is SGHTA and CDR2 FQGTGA. This CDR3 is built from 14 residues. Trimming removed 5 bases at V and 0 bases at J, with 9 bases between. In nucleotides, the CDR3 is TGTGCCAGCAGCGAATCACAGAGCACAGATACGCAGTATTTT. The encoded protein is CASSESQSTDTQYF.

This clone was observed a single time. CDR3 coding DNA: TGTGCCAGCAGCCTACTAGCGGGGTCCTACAATGAGCAGTTCTTC. Translated: CASSLLAGSYNEQFF. The rearrangement joins TRBV6-4 to TRBJ2-1; TRBD2 agrees at 10 bases. CDR3 size: 15 residues. Germline-derived CDR1 and CDR2 are MRHNA and SNTAGT. Germline trimming cut 6 bases from V and 1 base from J; bases unmatched to any gene: 3.